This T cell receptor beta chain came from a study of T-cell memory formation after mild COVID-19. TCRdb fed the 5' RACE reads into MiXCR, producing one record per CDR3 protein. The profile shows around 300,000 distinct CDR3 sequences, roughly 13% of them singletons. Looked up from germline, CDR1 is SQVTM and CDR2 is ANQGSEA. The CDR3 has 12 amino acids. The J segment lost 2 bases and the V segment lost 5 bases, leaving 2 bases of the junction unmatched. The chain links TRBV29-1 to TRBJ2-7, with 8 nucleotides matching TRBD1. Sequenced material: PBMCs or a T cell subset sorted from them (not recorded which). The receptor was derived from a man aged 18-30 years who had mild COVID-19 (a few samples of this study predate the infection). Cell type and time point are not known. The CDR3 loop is CSVSQGAYEQYF. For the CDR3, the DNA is TGCAGCGTTTCACAGGGGGCCTACGAGCAGTACTTC.